Listed here is a single TCR beta chain. Selected pancreatic ductal adenocarcinoma patients had undergone surgery without neoadjuvant therapy. CDR3 size: 16 residues. V lost 4 bases and J 0 bases, leaving 16 bases between the germline ends. Germline CDR1 and CDR2: SGHNT and YYREEE (reference sequence). The data were produced by immunoSEQ multiplex PCR, yet TCRdb's version contains in-frame clones alone and is incomplete. This sample has roughly 16,000 clones, with around 90% found just once. This entry belongs to a study of T cells in pancreatic ductal adenocarcinoma. Material: PBMCs. This TCR came from a human donor with pancreatic ductal adenocarcinoma. This rearrangement joins TRBV5-4 to TRBJ2-5, with D maybe TRBD2 (6 bases). The CDR3 is CASSPGTGEYQETQYF. CDR3 sequence (DNA): TGTGCCAGCAGCCCAGGGACGGGAGAGTACCAAGAGACCCAGTACTTC.